Presented here are 13 T cell receptor beta chains from one specimen sequenced in a study of blood T cell repertoires in COVID-19. Only in-frame clones appear in the TCRdb table, and some are missing; sequencing was by immunoSEQ multiplex PCR. The table records about 150,000 clones, 75% to 90% of them present only once. Input material: PBMCs or T cells enriched from blood (not recorded which). These receptors were taken from a man aged 70 or older who had been exposed to COVID-19.

The V and J genes are TRBV6-2 or TRBV6-3 and TRBJ1-1, with 8 bases matching TRBD1. The CDR3 consists of 13 residues. In germline, CDR1 is MNHEY, CDR2 SVGEGT. Trimming at V came to 0 bases and at J to 10 bases, leaving 4 bases not matched to a gene. The CDR3 nucleotides are TGTGCCAGCAGTTACTCAAGGACAGGGACAGCTTTCTTT. Amino acid sequence: CASSYSRTGTAFF.

V is TRBV27 and J is TRBJ1-5; D not certain. Germline lookup yields CDR1 MNHEY and CDR2 SMNVEV (reference sequence). The CDR3 has 13 residues. V lost 0 bases to trimming and J lost 14 bases, with 14 bases between them. This CDR3 reads CASSLSSLLPKHF. The CDR3 region has the DNA TGTGCCAGCAGTTTATCTAGTTTGTTACCCAAGCATTTT.

The chain uses TRBV3-1 (or the pseudogene TRBV3-2) and TRBJ2-1; the match to TRBD1 covers 8 bases. The CDR3 runs to 15 residues. V shed 4 bases, J shed 2 bases, and the junction held 4 bases outside the gene matches. The germline CDR1 and CDR2 sequences are LGHDT and YNNKEL (reference sequence). CDR3 coding DNA: TGTGCCAGCAGCCCTCAACAGGGGGCCTACAATGAGCAGTTCTTC. Its protein is CASSPQQGAYNEQFF.

The V and J genes are TRBV18 and TRBJ1-3; D unresolved. From germline, CDR1 is KGHSH and CDR2 LQKENI. The CDR3 totals 16 residues. Between the trimmed V and J ends, which lost 3 bases and 0 bases, there was a span of 12 bases. Here the CDR3 DNA reads TGTGCCAGCTCACCCCAAGTGGGAGGCTCTGGAAACACCATATATTTT. Its translation is CASSPQVGGSGNTIYF.

The chain is built from TRBV5-1 and TRBJ2-1; 7 nucleotides line up with TRBD2. CDR1 and CDR2 (germline): SGHRS, YFSETQ. V dropped 0 bases and J dropped 6; count of bases not matched to a gene: 0. The CDR3 runs 13 residues. The CDR3 sequence is CASSLGLANEQFF. DNA of the CDR3: TGCGCCAGCAGCTTGGGACTAGCCAATGAGCAGTTCTTC. Using reference TRBV5-1 and TRBJ2-1 for the parts outside the CDR3, the full variable domain is KAGVTQTPRYLIKTRGQQVTLSCSPISGHRSVSWYQQTPGQGLQFLFEYFSETQRNKGNFPGRFSGRQFSNSRSEMNVSTLELGDSALYLCASSLGLANEQFFGPGTRLTVL.

Only a few counts were recorded for this clone. This chain links TRBV9 with TRBJ2-5; a weak D match, TRBD2 (5 bases). The V and J ends lost 2 bases and 2 bases respectively, with 16 bases between them. Germline-derived CDR1 and CDR2 are SGDLS and YYNGEE. This CDR3 contains 16 residues. The CDR3 protein is CASSVSADPRQETQYF. In DNA, the CDR3 is TGTGCCAGCAGCGTCTCAGCGGACCCCAGGCAAGAGACCCAGTACTTC.

This chain links TRBV10-3 with TRBJ2-1; 7 bases map to TRBD1. V lost 5 bases to trimming and J lost 2 bases; unmatched junction nucleotides: 21. The CDR3 consists of 20 residues. CDR1 and CDR2 (germline): ENHRY, SYGVKD. This chain's CDR3 is CAISYYTGDNHFTTYNEQFF. Written as DNA, the CDR3 is TGTGCCATCAGTTATTATACAGGGGACAACCACTTTACGACCTACAATGAGCAGTTCTTC.

This chain links TRBV12-3 or TRBV12-4 with TRBJ1-6; D ambiguous. Trimming removed 6 bases at V and 15 bases at J, with 18 bases between. The CDR3 totals 13 residues. CDR3 sequence: CASSTAGNSVLHF. CDR3 DNA sequence: TGTGCCAGCAGCACCGCGGGGAATTCGGTCCTCCACTTT.

The V call is TRBV5-1, the J call TRBJ2-3, with D perhaps matching TRBD1 (7 bases). From germline, CDR1 is SGHRS and CDR2 YFSETQ. V dropped 4 bases and J dropped 0 bases, with 12 bases sitting between them. There are 15 residues in the CDR3. CDR3 DNA: TGCGCCAGCAGCGGAGGGGGCCCTAGCACAGATACGCAGTATTTT. Its translation is CASSGGGPSTDTQYF. The whole variable domain, remainder taken from reference TRBV5-1 and TRBJ2-3, is KAGVTQTPRYLIKTRGQQVTLSCSPISGHRSVSWYQQTPGQGLQFLFEYFSETQRNKGNFPGRFSGRQFSNSRSEMNVSTLELGDSALYLCASSGGGPSTDTQYFGPGTRLTVL.

As DNA, the CDR3 is TGTGCCAGCAGTGATAGCGGGGGGGCCTACGAGCAGTACTTC. Its translation: CASSDSGGAYEQYF. This chain uses TRBV25-1 with TRBJ2-7; 11 nucleotides line up with TRBD2. CDR3 length: 14 residues. V dropped 3 bases and J dropped 2; count of bases not matched to a gene: 0. Germline CDR1 and CDR2: MGHDK and SYGVNS.

The rearrangement links TRBV5-1 to TRBJ1-1, with 10 bases identical to TRBD1. CDR3 length: 16 residues. J was trimmed by 4 bases and V by 0 bases; bases with no gene match: 6. The germline V gene has CDR1 SGHRS and CDR2 YFSETQ. This chain's CDR3 is CASSLGQGALGTEAFF. As DNA, the CDR3 is TGCGCCAGCAGCTTGGGACAGGGGGCTTTGGGCACTGAAGCTTTCTTT.

J is TRBJ1-2 and V is TRBV5-5; the D gene is possibly TRBD1 (5 bases). This CDR3 contains 16 residues. Trimming took off 3 bases at V and 2 bases at J, with 17 bases between the two ends. Germline V gene data show CDR1 as SGHKS and CDR2 as YYEKEE (reference sequence). CDR3 sequence reads: CASSSDPGQTNYGYTF. The CDR3 region has the DNA TGTGCCAGCAGCTCAGATCCAGGGCAAACCAACTATGGCTACACCTTC.

The chain links TRBV28 to TRBJ2-7; possible D gene TRBD1, 5 bases. The germline V and J ends were trimmed by 5 bases and 0 bases, with 14 bases remaining between them. Germline CDR1 MDHEN, CDR2 SYDVKM. The CDR3 is made up of 15 amino acids. The CDR3, as DNA: TGTGCCAGCAGTCGAAGGCAGGGATACTCCTACGAGCAGTACTTC. As protein: CASSRRQGYSYEQYF.